This TCR beta chain was observed in a study of T-cell reconstitution after alpha-beta-depleted transplantation in children. Preparation of the TCRbeta library involved a method that used unique molecular identifiers. One entry per CDR3 protein, called by TCRdb with MiXCR from the PCR reads. The data show 450,000 to 500,000 distinct CDR3 sequences, with around 13% seen just once and more than 5.5% held by the top ten. This clonotype was detected a few times. CDR3 length: 15 amino acids. V was shortened by 2 bases and J by 11 bases, with 16 bases between the two germline ends. The germline V gene has CDR1 MNHEY and CDR2 SVGAGI.

This chain joins TRBV6-5 and TRBJ1-6; unclear D gene. This receptor was taken from a human donor who donated a stem cell graft to a child with combined immunodeficiency. The sequences come from PBMCs from the stem cell graft donor, collected from the stem cell graft. CDR3 nucleotides: TGTGCCAGCAGTTACGACTTCGAAAACCTTGCACCCCTCCACTTT. Translation gives CASSYDFENLAPLHF.